The subject of this entry is one T cell receptor beta chain. This entry comes from a study of blood T cell repertoires in COVID-19. About the research overall: Samples taken during acute and convalescent COVID-19 were collected in the United States, Italy and Spain.

Study processing details: Reference gene primer amplification yielded estimated nucleated cell counts. Some clones are missing from TCRdb's copy, which holds only in-frame ones; the method was immunoSEQ multiplex PCR. V and J calls and clone size are as listed in that table; D and trimming were resolved from the DNA. The table lists about 43,000 clones, around four fifths of them singletons. This CDR3 is built from 13 residues. Germline V CDR1 and CDR2: SGHVS, FNYEAQ. V lost 9 bases and J 5 bases, leaving 16 bases between the germline ends. The sequence derives from a woman of 80 years or more with acute or convalescent COVID-19. Specimen: peripheral blood. V usage is TRBV7-6 and J usage is TRBJ2-5, with a tentative D call TRBD1 (8 bases). This CDR3 is CASTKQGGETQYF. DNA of the CDR3: TGTGCCAGTACCAAACAGGGGGGGGAGACCCAGTACTTC.